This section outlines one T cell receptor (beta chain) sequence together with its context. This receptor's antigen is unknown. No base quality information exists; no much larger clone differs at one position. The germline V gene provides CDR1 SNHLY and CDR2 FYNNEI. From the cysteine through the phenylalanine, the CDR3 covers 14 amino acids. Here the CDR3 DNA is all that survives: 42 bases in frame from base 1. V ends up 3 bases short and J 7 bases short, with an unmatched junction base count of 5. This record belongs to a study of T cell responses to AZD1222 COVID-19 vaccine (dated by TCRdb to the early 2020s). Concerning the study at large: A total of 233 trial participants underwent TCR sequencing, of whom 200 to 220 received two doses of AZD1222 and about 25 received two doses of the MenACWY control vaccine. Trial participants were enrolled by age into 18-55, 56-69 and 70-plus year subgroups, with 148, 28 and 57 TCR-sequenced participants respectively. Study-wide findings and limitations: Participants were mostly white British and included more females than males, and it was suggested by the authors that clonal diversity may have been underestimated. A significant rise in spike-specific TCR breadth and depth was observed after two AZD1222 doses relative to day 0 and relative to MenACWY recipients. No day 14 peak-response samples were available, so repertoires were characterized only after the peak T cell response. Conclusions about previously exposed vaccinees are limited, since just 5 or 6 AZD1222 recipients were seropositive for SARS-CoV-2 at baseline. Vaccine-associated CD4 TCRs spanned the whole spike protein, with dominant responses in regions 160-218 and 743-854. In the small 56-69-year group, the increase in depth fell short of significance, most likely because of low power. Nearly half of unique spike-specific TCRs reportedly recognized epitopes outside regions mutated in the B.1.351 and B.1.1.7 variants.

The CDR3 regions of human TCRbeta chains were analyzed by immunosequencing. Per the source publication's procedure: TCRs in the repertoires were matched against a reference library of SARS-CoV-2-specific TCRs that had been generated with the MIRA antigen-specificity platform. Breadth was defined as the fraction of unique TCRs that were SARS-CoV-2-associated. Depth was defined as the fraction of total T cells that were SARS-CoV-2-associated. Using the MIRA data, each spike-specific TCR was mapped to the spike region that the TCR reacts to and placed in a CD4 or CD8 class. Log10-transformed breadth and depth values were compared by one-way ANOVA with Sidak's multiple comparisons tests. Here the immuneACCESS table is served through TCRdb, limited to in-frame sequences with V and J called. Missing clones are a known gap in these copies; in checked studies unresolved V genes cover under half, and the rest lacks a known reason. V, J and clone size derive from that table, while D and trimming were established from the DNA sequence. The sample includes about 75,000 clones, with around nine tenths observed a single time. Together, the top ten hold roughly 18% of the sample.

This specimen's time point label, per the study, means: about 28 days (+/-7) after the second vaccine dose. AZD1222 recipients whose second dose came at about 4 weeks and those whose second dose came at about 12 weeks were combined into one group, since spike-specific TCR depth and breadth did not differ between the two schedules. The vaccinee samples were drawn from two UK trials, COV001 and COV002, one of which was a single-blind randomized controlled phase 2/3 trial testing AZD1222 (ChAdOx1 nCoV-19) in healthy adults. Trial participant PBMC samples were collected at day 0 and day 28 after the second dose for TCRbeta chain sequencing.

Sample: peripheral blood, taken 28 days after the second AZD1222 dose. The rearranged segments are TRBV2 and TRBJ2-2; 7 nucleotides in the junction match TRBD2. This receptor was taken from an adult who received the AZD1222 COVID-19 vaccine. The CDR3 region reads CASSDSGGYGELFF. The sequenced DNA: TGTGCCAGCAGTGATTCCGGGGGGTACGGGGAGCTGTTTTTT.